This T cell receptor beta chain was recovered during a study of blood T cell repertoires in COVID-19 (dated by TCRdb to the early 2020s). With regard to the full study: The collaborator samples originated in the United States, Italy and Spain and spanned the acute and convalescent phases of COVID-19. The prospective study material was composed of cDNA or gDNA derived from T cells, B-cell-depleted T cells, or PBMCs. The dataset comprised deeply sampled blood TCRbeta repertoires from subjects exposed to, actively infected with, or recovered from COVID-19. The repertoires were made available in a free public database intended to serve as a resource for research on the immune response to SARS-CoV-2. The samples were drawn from the first 160 participants of the ongoing ImmuneRACE study and from about 1,200 subjects provided by 6 global collaborators. A de-identified subject ID, COVID-19 status, age in years and sex were almost always included in the sample metadata. Where HLA class I and class II types were available, the types were taken from metadata supplied by the sample provider, not from assay-based typing.

In the prospective study, participants were roughly 18 to 90 years old, resided in about two dozen geographic areas of the United States, and were enrolled through a virtual design. In the prospective study, cohorts were assigned on the basis of participant-reported clinical history obtained from a screening survey and a study questionnaire. ImmuneRACE Cohort 3 recovered participants were defined by two consecutive negative NP/OP PCR tests, healthcare professional clearance, or symptom resolution. In the prospective study, mobile phlebotomists collected whole blood, serum and a nasopharyngeal or oropharyngeal swab from each participant. Over a 2-month period, participants in the prospective study had the option of providing additional blood draws and questionnaires. Prospective study blood samples were shipped either frozen or at room temperature before DNA extraction. The CDR3 holds 16 amino acids from the cysteine to the phenylalanine. Of the read, only the CDR3 DNA is kept; its 48 bases are in frame from base 1. The germline V end is reduced by 2 bases and the J end by 9 bases; junction bases left unmatched: 7. Via the germline V gene, CDR1 is ENHRY and CDR2 SYGVKD.

As to this clone: Its cognate antigen has yet to be identified. No much larger clone exists at a distance of one base, and base qualities are not known.

The study at large found these results: How much clinical and demographic metadata was included differed by source and by participant, and the metadata was provided uncurated.

The immunoSEQ Assay, a bias-controlled multiplex PCR, was used to amplify TCRbeta CDR3 regions from genomic DNA. Regarding the original processing steps: The number of nucleated cells in each sample was estimated by amplification of reference gene primers within the assay. To quantify the absolute abundance of each unique TCRbeta CDR3 rearrangement, sequence reads were collapsed and filtered. Productive Simpson clonality was computed per sample as the square root of Simpson's diversity index over productive rearrangements. TCRdb obtained this table from immuneACCESS and retained in-frame rearrangements with V and J assigned. These tables miss some clones; where compared with another copy, unresolved V genes account for less than half of the shortfall, and the remainder is unexplained. D and trimming were read from the DNA, whereas the V and J calls and clone size are those reported in that table. The sample contains some 160,000 clones, 75% to 85% of them found a single time. The ten most abundant clones make up nearly 3.5% of the sample.

This clonotype originated in a woman aged 60-75 years who had recovered from COVID-19. Sequenced sample: PBMCs or T cells enriched from blood (not recorded which). Recombination connected TRBV10-3 to TRBJ2-1; 13 bases in the middle match TRBD2. The CDR3 reads as follows: CAISEALAGGRSEQFF. The DNA sequence follows: TGTGCCATCAGTGAGGCACTAGCGGGGGGGCGATCTGAGCAGTTCTTC.